This T cell receptor (beta chain) is from a study of blood T cell repertoires in COVID-19 (dated by TCRdb to 2018 to 2021). A note on the overall study: The collaborator samples originated in the United States, Italy and Spain and spanned the acute and convalescent phases of COVID-19. The prospective study material was composed of cDNA or gDNA derived from T cells, B-cell-depleted T cells, or PBMCs. Deeply sampled blood TCRbeta repertoires from subjects exposed to, actively infected with, or recovered from COVID-19 were included in the dataset. The repertoires were released in a freely available public database intended as a resource for research on the immune response to SARS-CoV-2. Samples came from the ongoing ImmuneRACE study (first 160 participants) plus 1,254 subjects from 6 global collaborators. Sample metadata almost always included a de-identified subject ID, COVID-19 status, age in years and sex. Where available, HLA class I and class II types were taken from metadata supplied by the sample provider and were not determined by assay-based typing. Study-wide findings and limitations: The quantity of clinical and demographic metadata differed by source and by participant and was supplied without curation.

The germline V gene specifies MDHEN as CDR1 and SYDVKM as CDR2. From its cysteine to its phenylalanine, the CDR3 spans 16 amino acids. Of the read, only the CDR3 DNA is kept; its 48 bases are in frame from base 1. V and J lose 7 bases and 0 bases, and a span of 13 bases separates them. Concerning this clone: Its antigen target is currently unknown. No much larger clonotype is one base removed from it; base qualities were not supplied.

TCRbeta CDR3 regions were amplified from genomic DNA using the immunoSEQ Assay, a bias-controlled multiplex PCR. For the original study's pipeline: The number of nucleated cells in each sample was estimated from the amplification of reference gene primers within the assay. To quantify the absolute abundance of each unique TCRbeta CDR3 rearrangement, sequence reads were collapsed and filtered. For each sample, productive Simpson clonality was calculated as the square root of Simpson's diversity index across productive rearrangements. The clones in this table, taken by TCRdb from immuneACCESS, are in-frame only. Not every clone is retained; where verified, under half of the shortfall comes from an unresolved V gene, and the cause of the rest is unknown. V and J calls and clone size are copied from that table; D and trimming were computed from the DNA. The sample table lists under 130,000 clones, 84% of them with a count of one. About an eighth of the sample lies in the top ten.

Whole blood was collected in K2EDTA tubes by collaborating institutions according to the institutions' own protocols. Collaborator samples were shipped for TCRbeta analysis as frozen whole blood, isolated PBMCs, or DNA extracted from either sample type. The chain links TRBV28 with TRBJ1-6; perhaps TRBD1 is the D gene, with 6 bases matching. Sequencing was carried out using peripheral blood. This clonotype originated in a human donor in a cohort sampled during active or convalescent COVID-19. The CDR3 reads as follows: CASTRTVSSYNSPLHF. The DNA is as follows: TGTGCCAGCACAAGGACAGTGAGCTCCTATAATTCACCCCTCCACTTT.